The next 2 T cell receptor beta chains were all read from a single sample in a study of siplizumab effects on memory and regulatory T cells. TCRdb's table, derived via immunoSEQ multiplex PCR, lists solely in-frame clones and lacks some. This sample has tens of thousands of clones, with 80% to 90% found just once. Sequences were obtained from naive CD4+ T cells sorted from blood. Receptor source: a human donor in good health.

The V and J genes are TRBV10-3 and TRBJ2-1; 9 bases are a match to TRBD1. V gave up 2 bases and J gave up 9 bases; unmatched junction bases: 11. This CDR3 contains 16 residues. The germline CDR1 and CDR2 sequences are ENHRY and SYGVKD. CDR3 coding DNA: TGTGCCATCAGTGAGACTCCGGGACAGGGCCGAACTGAGCAGTTCTTC. Amino acid sequence: CAISETPGQGRTEQFF.

The chain employs TRBV10-3 and TRBJ2-7; TRBD2 agrees at 10 bases. Germline V CDR1 and CDR2: ENHRY, SYGVKD. The CDR3 has 16 amino acids. V shed 0 bases and J 3 bases; nucleotides not matched to a gene: 5. The CDR3, as DNA: TGTGCCATCAGTGAGTCGGTTAGCGGGGGGAGCTACGAGCAGTACTTC. As protein: CAISESVSGGSYEQYF.